These 19 T cell receptor beta chains were all obtained from the same sample, sequenced in a study of CD8 T cells in ankylosing spondylitis (dated by TCRdb to the late 2010s). Library method: 5' RACE. Sequenced on an Illumina HiSeq 2500. TCRdb trimmed the raw reads at Q25, called clones with MiXCR and kept productive beta chains. A single entry per CDR3 protein holds the most common genes and DNA from its merged rows. The sample records approximately 130,000 distinct CDR3 sequences, roughly 8.8% of which are singletons. Clones ranked in the top ten supply 3.3% of the sample. Sequencing was performed on blood, either unsorted or a sorted T cell fraction (not recorded which). The receptors were gathered from a male donor with ankylosing spondylitis or in good health (not recorded which).

V gene TRBV7-2 combines with J gene TRBJ2-1; D is perhaps TRBD2 (5 bases). This CDR3 spans 15 amino acids. Germline CDR1 reads SGHTA; CDR2 reads FQGNSA. The V end was cut by 5 bases, the J end by 4 bases, with 15 bases between. The CDR3 DNA is TGTGCCAGCAGCCAGGCGGCCGGAGGTTACAATGAGCAGTTCTTC. Translation: CASSQAAGGYNEQFF.

This clonotype was observed a handful of times. The rearrangement joins TRBV20-1 to TRBJ2-7, with 10 bases fitting TRBD2. Germline CDR1 reads DFQATT; CDR2 reads SNEGSKA (reference sequence). CDR3 length: 15 residues. J lost 4 bases, V lost 1 base, and 7 bases had no gene match. CDR3 residues: CSARVASGSVYEQYF. The CDR3 region has the DNA TGCAGTGCTAGAGTGGCTAGCGGGAGTGTTTACGAGCAGTACTTC.

This clonotype was detected a few times. A much more abundant neighbour one base away suggests this may be a read error. The rearrangement uses TRBV3-1 and TRBJ1-2; tentatively, D is TRBD1 (5 bases). The V end was cut by 1 base, the J end by 8 bases, with 11 bases between. CDR1 and CDR2 (germline): LGHDT, YNNKEL (reference sequence). The CDR3 covers 13 residues. This CDR3 reads CASSQVSGRGYTF. The CDR3 nucleotides are TGTGCCAGCAGCCAAGTTTCAGGGCGAGGCTACACCTTC.

This clonotype was recorded a few times. This chain joins TRBV30 and TRBJ2-3; D unresolved. Trimming shortened V by 3 bases and J by 2 bases, and 3 bases separated the two germline ends. Germline V lookup: CDR1 GTSNPN, CDR2 SVGIG (reference sequence). CDR3 length: 11 residues. The CDR3 reads CAWRLTDTQYF. CDR3 bases: TGTGCCTGGAGACTCACAGATACGCAGTATTTT.

The J gene is TRBJ2-7, the V gene TRBV12-3 or TRBV12-4; weak D call: TRBD2 (6 bases). V was clipped by 5 bases and J by 2 bases, with 13 bases between them. The CDR3 totals 14 residues. CDR3: CASSRGNRAYEQYF. For the CDR3, the DNA is TGTGCCAGCAGTCGGGGGAACCGCGCCTACGAGCAGTACTTC.

This clonotype was observed at least ten times. The CDR3 DNA is TGCGCCAGCAGTCCCAACTCGGGAGACACCGGGGAGCTGTTTTTT. This translates into CASSPNSGDTGELFF. This chain uses TRBV5-1 with TRBJ2-2; D may be TRBD2 (6 bases). Trimming shortened V by 5 bases and J by 3 bases, and 14 bases separated the two germline ends. The V gene's germline CDR1 is SGHRS and CDR2 YFSETQ. This CDR3 region has 15 residues.

This clonotype was counted ten times or more. This chain uses TRBV20-1 with TRBJ2-3; TRBD2 agrees at 12 bases. Trimming cost V 4 bases and J 2 bases; bases outside gene matches: 4. CDR1 is DFQATT, CDR2 SNEGSKA, per germline (reference sequence). The CDR3 length is 15 residues. The CDR3 region is CSAIRLAGATDTQYF. The CDR3 nucleotides are TGCAGTGCTATTAGACTAGCGGGAGCCACAGATACGCAGTATTTT.

The J gene is TRBJ2-7, the V gene TRBV5-5, with 13 bases aligning to TRBD2. This CDR3 is 16 amino acids long. Germline V gives CDR1 SGHKS, CDR2 YYEKEE (reference sequence). V shed 4 bases, J shed 4 bases, and the junction held 8 bases outside the gene matches. CDR3 coding DNA: TGTGCCAGCAGCAGTGGACTAGCGGGAGCTGGTTACGAGCAGTACTTC. It encodes CASSSGLAGAGYEQYF.

The V and J genes are TRBV5-1 and TRBJ1-1; TRBD1 matches at 7 bases. The trim removed 6 bases at V and 6 bases at J, leaving 8 bases unmatched. The germline V gene has CDR1 SGHRS and CDR2 YFSETQ. The length of the CDR3 is 13 residues. The chain's CDR3 is CASNSGTAPEAFF. The CDR3 DNA follows: TGCGCCAGCAACTCAGGGACAGCCCCTGAAGCTTTCTTT.

There are many counts of this clonotype. The chain has TRBV20-1 and TRBJ2-7; 7 nucleotides line up with TRBD2. V was clipped by 5 bases and J by 5 bases; unmatched bases: 15. The CDR3 has 15 residues. Germline V CDR1 and CDR2: DFQATT, SNEGSKA (reference sequence). CDR3 sequence (DNA): TGCAGTGCTCCCAAGCCCCCAGCGGGACTTCACGAGCAGTACTTC. This translates into CSAPKPPAGLHEQYF.

The chain recombines TRBV20-1 with TRBJ2-1; D tentatively fits TRBD1 or TRBD2 (5 bases each). V lost 6 bases to trimming and J lost 4 bases, with 22 bases between them. Germline V lookup: CDR1 DFQATT, CDR2 SNEGSKA (reference sequence). CDR3 length equals 16 residues. The CDR3 sequence: CSAPNAGTLPYNEQFF. The CDR3 DNA is TGCAGTGCCCCAAACGCCGGGACCCTACCTTACAATGAGCAGTTCTTC.

This clonotype was counted between two and nine times. The chain joins TRBV7-8 to TRBJ1-2, with 10 bases identical to TRBD1. Germline loops: CDR1 SGHVS, CDR2 FQNEAQ. The CDR3 is 15 amino acids. V dropped 5 bases and J dropped 5; count of bases not matched to a gene: 8. The CDR3, as DNA: TGTGCCAGCAGCCCCACCGGGACAGGGGTTTATGGCTACACCTTC. The encoded protein is CASSPTGTGVYGYTF.

In its sample, this clonotype was seen many times. CDR3 DNA: TGCAGCGACCCTAGCGGAAAAAACACAGATACGCAGTATTTT. It is translated as CSDPSGKNTDTQYF. The chain combines TRBV29-1 with TRBJ2-3; 7 bases fit TRBD2. Germline lookup yields CDR1 SQVTM and CDR2 ANQGSEA. CDR3 length equals 14 residues. The V and J ends lost 7 bases and 2 bases, in that order; junction bases with no gene match: 9.

This clonotype was counted between two and nine times. The J gene is TRBJ2-7, the V gene TRBV7-2; tentative D call: TRBD2 (6 bases). V was shortened by 6 bases and J by 6 bases, with 15 bases between the two germline ends. CDR1 SGHTA and CDR2 FQGNSA come from the germline V gene. The CDR3 sequence is 13 residues long. In nucleotides, the CDR3 is TGTGCCAGCAGTGAGGAGGGACCCCTCGAGCAGTACTTC. Its translation: CASSEEGPLEQYF. Based on the CDR3 plus reference TRBV7-2 and TRBJ2-7, the full variable domain is GAGVSQSPSNKVTEKGKDVELRCDPISGHTALYWYRQSLGQGLEFLIYFQGNSAPDKSGLPSDRFSAERTGGSVSTLTIQRTQQEDSAVYLCASSEEGPLEQYFGPGTRLTVT.

CDR3 nucleotide sequence: TGCAGTGCCAGACCAGCGGGAGTCACCGGGGAGCTGTTTTTT. Translating it yields CSARPAGVTGELFF. The V and J genes are TRBV20-1 and TRBJ2-2; 8 bases are a match to TRBD2. Trimming at V came to 6 bases and at J to 4 bases, leaving 7 bases not matched to a gene. CDR3 size: 14 residues. Per the germline V gene, CDR1 is DFQATT and CDR2 is SNEGSKA (reference sequence).

This clonotype was detected only a few times. The rearrangement joins TRBV20-1 to TRBJ2-3, with D unclear. The germline V gene encodes CDR1 DFQATT and CDR2 SNEGSKA (reference sequence). Trimming left V 5 bases short and J 0 bases short, with 15 bases between. CDR3 size: 15 residues. In DNA, the CDR3 is TGCAGTGCTGGCCGGACCGCCTCTAGCACAGATACGCAGTATTTT. It translates to CSAGRTASSTDTQYF.

The genes are TRBV29-1 and TRBJ1-3; TRBD1 is a possible D gene (5 bases). Germline CDR1 is SQVTM and CDR2 is ANQGSEA. Deletions cut 7 bases from V and 4 bases from J, with 17 bases between. The CDR3 runs to 14 residues. The DNA of the CDR3 is TGCAGCGCCGGGGGGGGGACTAGAGGAAACACCATATATTTT. It codes for CSAGGGTRGNTIYF.

Ten or more counts support this clonotype. The chain links TRBV7-9 to TRBJ1-1, with D tentatively TRBD1 (5 bases). CDR1 is SEHNR, CDR2 FQNEAQ, per germline (reference sequence). V was trimmed by 11 bases and J by 1 base, leaving 17 bases between them. This CDR3 spans 14 amino acids. CDR3 sequence: CAASQAAGNTEAFF. In nucleotides, the CDR3 is TGTGCCGCCTCACAGGCGGCCGGGAACACTGAAGCTTTCTTT.

In this sample, this clonotype turned up many times. The chain uses TRBV12-3 or TRBV12-4 and TRBJ2-7; weak D call: TRBD2 (6 bases). This CDR3 contains 13 residues. The ends were cut back, 5 bases at V and 6 bases at J, with 14 bases in the middle. This CDR3 is CASSKTSLVEQYF. Written as DNA, the CDR3 is TGTGCCAGCAGTAAAACTAGCTTAGTCGAGCAGTACTTC.